This paragraph reports one TCR beta chain. Its cognate antigen is unknown. The data were obtained in a study of shared clonotypes between healthy human individuals. In the study overall: A couple of women and three men aged 18 to 49 made up the donors.

This CDR3 spans 15 amino acids. With 7 bases removed from V and 5 bases from J, the gap between germline ends came to 18 bases. From germline, CDR1 is SGHTA and CDR2 FQGNSA. Assay execution proceeded at the deep level. Some clones are missing from TCRdb's copy, which holds only in-frame ones; the method was immunoSEQ multiplex PCR. The table includes 2 million to 2.5 million clones, just over 90% detected once. Whole-study findings and limits: Across several donors, naive CD4 shared around 5%, naive CD8 over 3%, memory CD4 less than 2.5%, memory CD8 around 0.36%.

This TCR derives from a man aged 18 to 30 in good health. Some clones in this sample may be carry-over from other donors' samples. The rearrangement uses TRBV7-2 and TRBJ1-5; D is possibly TRBD1 (6 bases). Sequencing used naive CD4+ T cells from PBMCs. Described subset: CD45RA+ positively selected. The CDR3 DNA reads TGTGCCAGCAACCCGTGGGGGGGCAGGGATCAGCCCCAGCATTTT. It is translated as CASNPWGGRDQPQHF.